This T cell receptor (beta chain) was observed in a study of shared clonotypes between healthy human individuals. General study results and limits: The study generally estimated greater richness for naive than memory subsets.

At deep level, the assay was performed. Produced via immunoSEQ multiplex PCR; TCRdb's table is partial and in-frame only. This table has approximately 320,000 clones, roughly 70% appearing once. Turning to this clone: What it recognizes is unknown.

Germline V gene lookup returns CDR1 SGHRS and CDR2 YFSETQ. This CDR3 region has 13 residues. V was shortened by 6 bases and J by 7 bases, with 13 bases between the two germline ends. The chain joins TRBV5-1 to TRBJ2-2, with D hard to call. The receptor comes from a man younger than 40 in good health. Sequencing was performed on memory CD4+ T cells sorted from blood. The subset was: CD45RA-negative fraction. The CDR3 sequence: CASTVSSDGELFF. Written as DNA, the CDR3 is TGCGCCAGCACTGTCTCCTCGGACGGGGAGCTGTTTTTT.